The clone carrying this T cell receptor (beta chain) was found many times. Antigen: not known. The data originate from a study of T cells after yellow fever vaccination. Study background: Preparation used SMART-Seq v4 Ultra Low Input for the low-cell-number fractions.

The V gene's germline CDR1 is SGHTA and CDR2 FQGTGA. This CDR3 comprises 15 residues. The J segment lost 4 bases and the V segment lost 4 bases, leaving 4 bases of the junction unmatched. TCR cDNA, made by 5'RACE template switching, carried an added universal primer site and UMIs. TCRdb processed the 5' RACE reads anew with MiXCR; each CDR3 protein has one entry. The table records some 390,000 distinct CDR3 sequences, over 15% of them present only once. Study-level findings and limits: In FACS-sorted repertoires, abundant clonotypes from the bulk population could appear as contaminants. The booster saw the reappearance of most primary-vaccination clones (around 96% CD4, around 88% CD8).

The sequencing here drew on PBMCs, taken before the yellow fever booster vaccination. The sequence came from a man aged 18-30 years who received the YFV17D yellow fever vaccine. The chain links TRBV7-3 to TRBJ2-2, with 9 bases lining up with TRBD2. This CDR3 reads CASSSSAGGTGELFF. The CDR3 coding sequence is TGTGCCAGCAGCTCCTCAGCGGGGGGCACCGGGGAGCTGTTTTTT.